This is a list of T cell receptor beta chains from one sample in a study of blood T cell repertoires in COVID-19. TCRdb's table, derived via immunoSEQ multiplex PCR, lists solely in-frame clones and lacks some. The repertoire holds more than 100,000 clones, with about 90% as singletons. The sample taken for sequencing was peripheral blood. Receptors were obtained from a human donor in a cohort sampled during active COVID-19. The CDR3 runs from the conserved cysteine through the conserved F or W. A D gene is named only where the DNA matches it firmly. A clone size is listed for some rows: how often the clone was seen (once, few, many), or a class if it is expanded.

D gene: TRBD1; J gene: TRBJ2-5; clone size: NA; V gene: TRBV5-5; CDR3 DNA: TGTGCCAGCAGGATACAGGGGCTTGAGACCCAGTACTTC; CDR3 protein: CASRIQGLETQYF
D gene: TRBD2; J gene: TRBJ2-1; clone size: NA; V gene: TRBV24-1; CDR3 DNA: TGTGCCACCAGTGACCCGACTAGCGCGAGCTCCTACAATGAGCAGTTCTTC; CDR3 protein: CATSDPTSASSYNEQFF
D gene: NA; J gene: TRBJ2-1; clone size: NA; V gene: TRBV4-2; CDR3 DNA: TGTGCCAGCAGCCAAGATCGGGACTTTAACAATGAGCAGTTCTTC; CDR3 protein: CASSQDRDFNNEQFF
D gene: TRBD2; J gene: TRBJ2-5; clone size: NA; V gene: TRBV5-1; CDR3 DNA: TGCGCCAGCAGCTCCGGGAGGGGGTCGGTCGGACAAGAGACCCAGTACTTC; CDR3 protein: CASSSGRGSVGQETQYF
D gene: TRBD1; J gene: TRBJ2-3; clone size: NA; V gene: TRBV29-1; CDR3 DNA: TGCAGCGAAAAACAGGGGTCAGATACGCAGTATTTT; CDR3 protein: CSEKQGSDTQYF
D gene: NA; J gene: TRBJ1-3; clone size: NA; V gene: TRBV6-1; CDR3 DNA: TGTGCCAGTTATGGAAACACCATATATTTT; CDR3 protein: CASYGNTIYF
D gene: NA; J gene: TRBJ1-1; clone size: NA; V gene: TRBV5-6; CDR3 DNA: TGTGCCAGCAGCCTGGACAGTATGAACACTGAAGCTTTCTTT; CDR3 protein: CASSLDSMNTEAFF
D gene: TRBD1; J gene: TRBJ1-2; clone size: NA; V gene: TRBV15; CDR3 DNA: TGTGCCACCAGCAGATCGGACAGGGGACCCCTCTATGGCTACACCTTC; CDR3 protein: CATSRSDRGPLYGYTF
D gene: NA; J gene: TRBJ2-2; clone size: NA; V gene: TRBV4-1; CDR3 DNA: TGCGCCAGCAGCAGCCCGGGACTCCAAACCGGGGAGCTGTTTTTT; CDR3 protein: CASSSPGLQTGELFF
D gene: TRBD2; J gene: TRBJ2-5; clone size: NA; V gene: TRBV29-1; CDR3 DNA: TGCAGTGCCAGCGGGGGGCTGGGGGAGACCCAGTACTTC; CDR3 protein: CSASGGLGETQYF
D gene: TRBD1; J gene: TRBJ2-3; clone size: once; V gene: TRBV5-4; CDR3 DNA: TGTGCCAGCAGCTCCCGGGACAGAAGCACAGATACGCAGTATTTT; CDR3 protein: CASSSRDRSTDTQYF
D gene: NA; J gene: TRBJ2-5; clone size: NA; V gene: TRBV21-1; CDR3 DNA: TGTGCCAGCACCGCCGACAGGGAACAAGAGACCCAGTACTTC; CDR3 protein: CASTADREQETQYF
D gene: NA; J gene: TRBJ1-1; clone size: NA; V gene: TRBV28; CDR3 DNA: TGTGCCAGCAGCAATCCGGGGGAGTGGGTCGTCGAAGCTTTCTTT; CDR3 protein: CASSNPGEWVVEAFF
D gene: TRBD2; J gene: TRBJ2-1; clone size: NA; V gene: TRBV29-1; CDR3 DNA: TGCAGCGTTGAGGATTTAGCGGGCTATGAGCAGTTCTTC; CDR3 protein: CSVEDLAGYEQFF
D gene: NA; J gene: TRBJ2-3; clone size: NA; V gene: TRBV9; CDR3 DNA: TGTGCCAGCAGCGCGTACAGGGGGAGGGCAGATACGCAGTATTTT; CDR3 protein: CASSAYRGRADTQYF
D gene: NA; J gene: TRBJ2-2; clone size: NA; V gene: TRBV11-2; CDR3 DNA: TGTGCCAGCAGCTCCCCCGGGGGTCTTCGGACCGGGGAGCTGTTTTTT; CDR3 protein: CASSSPGGLRTGELFF
D gene: NA; J gene: TRBJ2-3; clone size: NA; V gene: TRBV5-1; CDR3 DNA: TGCGCCAGCAGCAAAGACTTGCGTAGCACAGATACGCAGTATTTT; CDR3 protein: CASSKDLRSTDTQYF
D gene: NA; J gene: TRBJ1-4; clone size: NA; V gene: TRBV28; CDR3 DNA: TGTGCCAGCAGCCCTCTTAATGAAAAACTGTTTTTT; CDR3 protein: CASSPLNEKLFF
D gene: NA; J gene: TRBJ1-2; clone size: NA; V gene: TRBV2; CDR3 DNA: TGTGCCAGCAGACTCGCTTCAGGGTATGGCTACACCTTC; CDR3 protein: CASRLASGYGYTF